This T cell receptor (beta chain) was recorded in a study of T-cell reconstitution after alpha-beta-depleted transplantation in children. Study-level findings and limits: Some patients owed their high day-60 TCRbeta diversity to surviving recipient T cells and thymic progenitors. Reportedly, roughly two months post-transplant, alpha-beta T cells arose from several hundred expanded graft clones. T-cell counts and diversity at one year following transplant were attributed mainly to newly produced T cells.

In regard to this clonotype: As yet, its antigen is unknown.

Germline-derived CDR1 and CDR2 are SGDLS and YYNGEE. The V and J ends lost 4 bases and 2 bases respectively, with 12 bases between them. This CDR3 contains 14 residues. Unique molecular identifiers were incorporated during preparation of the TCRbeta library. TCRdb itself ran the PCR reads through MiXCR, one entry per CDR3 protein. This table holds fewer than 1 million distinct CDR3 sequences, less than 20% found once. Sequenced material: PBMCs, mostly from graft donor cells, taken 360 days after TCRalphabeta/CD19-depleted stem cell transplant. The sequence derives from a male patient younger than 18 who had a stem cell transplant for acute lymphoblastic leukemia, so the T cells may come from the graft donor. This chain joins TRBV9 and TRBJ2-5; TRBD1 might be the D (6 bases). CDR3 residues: CASSFLGGQETQYF. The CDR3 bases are TGTGCCAGCAGCTTCCTAGGGGGACAAGAGACCCAGTACTTC.